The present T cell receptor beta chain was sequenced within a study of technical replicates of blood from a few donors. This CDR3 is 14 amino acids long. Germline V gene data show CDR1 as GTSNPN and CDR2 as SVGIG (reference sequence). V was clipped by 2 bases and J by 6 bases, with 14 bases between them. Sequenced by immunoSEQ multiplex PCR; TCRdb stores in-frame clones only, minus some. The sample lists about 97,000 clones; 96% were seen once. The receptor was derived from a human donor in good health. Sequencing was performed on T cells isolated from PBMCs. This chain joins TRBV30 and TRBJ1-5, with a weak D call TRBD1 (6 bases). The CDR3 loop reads CAWSTVLTGQPQHF. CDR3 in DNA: TGTGCCTGGAGTACGGTCTTGACAGGTCAGCCCCAGCATTTT.